Listed below are T cell receptor beta chains from one sample, sequenced in a study of blood T cell repertoires in COVID-19. Profiled with immunoSEQ multiplex PCR; TCRdb holds only in-frame clones, not every one. This sample has approximately 260,000 clones, with around 90% found just once. The sample consisted of PBMCs or T cells enriched from blood (not recorded which). The receptors derive from a woman younger than 45 with acute COVID-19. Each CDR3 is given with its conserved first and last residue. The D gene is left open where the match is weak. Clone sizes are given selectively: once, few, many, or a class where the clone is expanded.

>NA|TRBJ2-7|TRBV6-2/TRBV6-3|few
CASSYLGVDEQYF
TGTGCCAGCAGTTACTTAGGGGTCGACGAGCAGTACTTC
>NA|TRBJ1-2|TRBV5-1|NA
CASSGGVYGYTF
TGCGCCAGCAGCGGAGGGGTCTATGGCTACACCTTC
>NA|TRBJ2-2|TRBV5-1|NA
CASSPTTTNTGELFF
TGCGCCAGCAGCCCGACTACTACGAACACCGGGGAGCTGTTTTTT
>TRBD1|TRBJ1-5|TRBV27|NA
CASSWTGVQPQHF
TGTGCCAGCAGTTGGACAGGGGTTCAGCCCCAGCATTTT
>NA|TRBJ1-5|TRBV6-5|NA
CASSYGPGWGQPQHF
TGTGCCAGCAGTTACGGTCCAGGGTGGGGTCAGCCCCAGCATTTT
>TRBD1|TRBJ2-3|TRBV7-9|NA
CASSLGQGTTDTQYF
TGTGCCAGCAGCTTAGGACAGGGGACCACAGATACGCAGTATTTT
>TRBD1|TRBJ2-7|TRBV19|NA
CASSIGTGNSYEQYF
TGTGCCAGTAGTATAGGGACAGGGAATTCCTACGAGCAGTACTTC
>TRBD1|TRBJ1-2|TRBV29-1|NA
CSVVGPRDRNNYGYTF
TGCAGCGTTGTCGGTCCCCGGGACAGAAATAACTATGGCTACACCTTC
>NA|TRBJ1-3|TRBV28|once
CASNGEGVNTIYF
TGTGCCAGCAACGGAGAAGGGGTAAACACCATATATTTT
>TRBD1|TRBJ1-2|TRBV5-1|once
CASSETGQGKGGGYTF
TGCGCCAGCAGCGAGACGGGACAGGGAAAGGGGGGCGGCTACACCTTC
>NA|TRBJ1-4|TRBV28|few
CASSLIPRGGDIAFGKLFF
TGTGCCAGCAGCTTAATTCCAAGGGGAGGGGACATAGCGTTCGGAAAACTGTTTTTT
>NA|TRBJ1-5|TRBV27|NA
CASSFLGVNQPQHF
TGTGCCAGCAGTTTTTTAGGGGTCAATCAGCCCCAGCATTTT
>TRBD2|TRBJ2-1|TRBV9|NA
CASSELAGGPGNEQFF
TGTGCCAGCAGTGAGCTAGCGGGAGGGCCGGGAAATGAGCAGTTCTTC
>TRBD1|TRBJ1-2|TRBV27|NA
CASSAQGAKDYGYTF
TGTGCCAGCAGTGCTCAGGGGGCAAAGGACTATGGCTACACCTTC
>TRBD1|TRBJ2-7|TRBV10-3|NA
CAIMGTVGYEQYF
TGTGCCATCATGGGGACAGTCGGCTACGAGCAGTACTTC
>NA|TRBJ2-1|TRBV5-1|NA
CASSLSSNNEQFF
TGCGCCAGCAGCTTATCCAGTAACAATGAGCAGTTCTTC
>NA|TRBJ1-1|TRBV28|NA
CASTQGGLSSSSNTEAFF
TGTGCCAGCACCCAAGGCGGATTGAGTAGTTCTTCGAACACTGAAGCTTTCTTT
>NA|TRBJ1-1|TRBV7-2|NA
CASSLVVSLEDTPRAFF
TGTGCCAGCAGCTTAGTTGTCAGCCTCGAGGACACCCCGAGAGCTTTCTTT
>TRBD2|TRBJ2-3|TRBV10-3|NA
CAITRTSGGPADTQYF
TGTGCCATCACCAGGACTAGCGGGGGCCCCGCAGATACGCAGTATTTT
>NA|TRBJ1-5|TRBV28|NA
CASSLDRGDQPQHF
TGTGCCAGCAGTTTAGATCGGGGGGATCAGCCCCAGCATTTT
>TRBD1|TRBJ1-5|TRBV7-9|NA
CASSYLGTGVYSNQPQHF
TGTGCCAGCAGCTACCTCGGTACAGGGGTTTATAGCAATCAGCCCCAGCATTTT
>NA|TRBJ2-1|TRBV5-3|NA
CARSLSGGADEQFF
TGTGCCAGAAGCTTGAGTGGGGGGGCCGACGAGCAGTTCTTC
>TRBD2|TRBJ2-1|TRBV6-5|NA
CASTTRLAGAFEQFF
TGTGCCAGCACTACCAGACTAGCGGGGGCCTTCGAGCAGTTCTTC
>NA|TRBJ1-5|TRBV19|NA
CASSIAKPGHSSNQPQHF
TGTGCCAGTAGTATAGCCAAACCGGGACACTCTAGCAATCAGCCCCAGCATTTT
>NA|TRBJ1-2|TRBV27|NA
CASRGGTPGREGGYTF
TGTGCCAGCAGGGGGGGGACACCCGGTCGCGAAGGCGGCTACACCTTC
>TRBD2|TRBJ2-1|TRBV5-1|NA
CASSLISGGARNEQFF
TGCGCCAGCAGCTTGATTAGCGGGGGGGCTCGGAATGAGCAGTTCTTC
>NA|TRBJ1-1|TRBV27|NA
CASRGGTRDTEAFF
TGTGCCAGCAGAGGAGGGACGAGGGACACTGAAGCTTTCTTT
>NA|TRBJ2-3|TRBV7-9|NA
CASSPEEVDTQYF
TGTGCCAGCAGCCCCGAGGAGGTAGATACGCAGTATTTT
>TRBD1|TRBJ2-7|TRBV7-9|few
CASSATGQSYEQYF
TGTGCCAGCAGCGCCACGGGACAGTCCTACGAGCAGTACTTC